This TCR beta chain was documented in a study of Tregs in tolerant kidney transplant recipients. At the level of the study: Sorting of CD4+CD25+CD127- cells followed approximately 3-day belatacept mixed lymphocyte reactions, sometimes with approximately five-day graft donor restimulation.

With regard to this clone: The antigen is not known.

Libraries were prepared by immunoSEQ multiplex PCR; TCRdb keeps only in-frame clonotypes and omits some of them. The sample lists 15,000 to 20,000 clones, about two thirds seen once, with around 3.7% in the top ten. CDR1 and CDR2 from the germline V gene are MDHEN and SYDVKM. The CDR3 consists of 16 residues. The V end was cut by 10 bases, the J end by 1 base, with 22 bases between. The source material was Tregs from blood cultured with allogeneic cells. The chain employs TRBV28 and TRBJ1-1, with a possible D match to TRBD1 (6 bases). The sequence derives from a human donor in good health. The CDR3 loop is CATEALQGRGNTEAFF. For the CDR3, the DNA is TGTGCCACCGAAGCCTTACAGGGAAGAGGGAACACTGAAGCTTTCTTT. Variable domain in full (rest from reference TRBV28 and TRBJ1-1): DVKVTQSSRYLVKRTGEKVFLECVQDMDHENMFWYRQDPGLGLRLIYFSYDVKMKEKGDIPEGYSVSREKKERFSLILESASTNQTSMYLCATEALQGRGNTEAFFGQGTRLTVV.